Given below is one T cell receptor beta chain in context. Its cognate antigen has yet to be identified. No quality values exist for individual bases; no much larger clone is one base distant. The immunoSEQ Assay, a bias-controlled multiplex PCR, was used to amplify TCRbeta CDR3 regions from genomic DNA. The published analysis was carried out like this. Nucleated cell counts per sample were estimated from amplification of reference gene primers within the assay. To quantify the absolute abundance of each unique TCRbeta CDR3 rearrangement, sequence reads were collapsed and filtered. For each sample, productive Simpson clonality was calculated as the square root of Simpson's diversity index across productive rearrangements. TCRdb re-hosts the immuneACCESS table, in-frame sequences only. Its copies lack some clones; in the studies checked, an unresolved V gene accounts for under half of them, and the cause for the rest is not known. V and J calls and clone size are those listed in that table; D and trimming were worked out from the DNA. The table for this sample lists approximately 300,000 clones; 80% to 90% of them were counted only once. About 9.4% of the sample is taken by the ten largest.

These data belong to a study of blood T cell repertoires in COVID-19 (TCRdb year 2020). About the full investigation: Collaborator samples came from the United States, Italy and Spain and covered acute and convalescent phases of COVID-19. The prospective study material was composed of cDNA or gDNA derived from T cells, B-cell-depleted T cells, or PBMCs. The dataset comprised deeply sampled blood TCRbeta repertoires from subjects exposed to, actively infected with, or recovered from COVID-19. The repertoires were released in a freely available public database intended as a resource for research on the immune response to SARS-CoV-2. Samples came from the ongoing ImmuneRACE study (first 160 participants) plus 1,254 subjects from 6 global collaborators. Nearly every sample came with metadata listing a de-identified subject ID, COVID-19 status, age in years and sex. Where available, HLA class I and class II types were obtained from metadata supplied by the sample provider rather than from assay-based typing.

Participants in the prospective study were aged roughly 18 to 100 years, lived in some 24 United States geographic areas, and enrolled through a virtual design. In the prospective study, cohorts were assigned on the basis of participant-reported clinical history obtained from a screening survey and a study questionnaire. For ImmuneRACE Cohort 3, a participant was defined as recovered based on two consecutive negative NP/OP PCR tests, clearance by a healthcare professional, or resolution of symptoms. Mobile phlebotomists in the prospective study collected whole blood, serum and a nasopharyngeal or oropharyngeal swab from every participant. Additional blood draws and questionnaires over an approximately two-month period could optionally be provided by prospective study participants. Before DNA extraction, prospective study blood samples were shipped either frozen or at room temperature. Via the germline V gene (reference sequence), CDR1 is GTSNPN and CDR2 SVGIG. From V the trimming removes 0 bases and from J it removes 8 bases, while the gene matches leave 4 bases of the junction unaccounted for. The CDR3 covers 13 residues, taking in both the cysteine and the phenylalanine. The read is trimmed to its CDR3 DNA, 39 bases read in frame from base 1.

Results and caveats for the whole study, not just this receptor: Clinical and demographic metadata were provided uncurated, with the amount varying by source and participant.

The receptor was derived from a young woman who had recovered from COVID-19. In this chain, TRBV30 is recombined with TRBJ1-2, with 9 bases in between that match TRBD1. Sequenced sample: PBMCs or T cells enriched from blood (not recorded which). The DNA is TGTGCCTGGAGTGTCGACAGGGGGGGAGGCTACACCTTC. It encodes CAWSVDRGGGYTF. The CDR3, completed at both ends by the reference TRBV30 and TRBJ1-2 genes, gives the full variable domain SQTIHQWPATLVQPVGSPLSLECTVEGTSNPNLYWYRQAAGRGLQLLFYSVGIGQISSEVPQNLSASRPQDRQFILSSKKLLLSDSGFYLCAWSVDRGGGYTFGSGTRLTVV.